This TCR beta chain was sequenced for a study of blood T cell repertoires in COVID-19. Here immunoSEQ multiplex PCR was the method, and the copy in TCRdb shows in-frame clones only, minus some. The sample lists approximately 40,000 clones, under 90% occurring once. The CDR3 runs 16 residues. Deletions cut 3 bases from V and 3 bases from J, with 14 bases between. Germline CDR1 LNHDA, CDR2 SQIVND (reference sequence). The chain employs TRBV19 and TRBJ1-4; weak D call: TRBD1 (6 bases). Sequencing input: peripheral blood. The source is a human donor in a cohort sampled during active COVID-19. CDR3 in DNA: TGTGCCAGTAGTATGATTAGGGGGTCGGCTAATGAAAAACTGTTTTTT. This translates into CASSMIRGSANEKLFF.